One and the same sample provided the 30 T cell receptor beta chains below, sequenced in a study of T-cell memory formation after mild COVID-19. TCRdb re-called the 5' RACE reads with MiXCR, one entry per CDR3 protein. The data hold a few hundred thousand distinct CDR3 sequences, with about 17% observed a single time. Sequenced material: PBMCs or a T cell subset sorted from them (not recorded which). These receptors came from a man younger than 35 who had mild COVID-19 (a few samples of this study predate the infection). Cell type and time point are not known.

This clonotype came up a few times. This chain links TRBV6-1 with TRBJ2-7; 10 bases agree with TRBD1. J was trimmed by 4 bases and V by 10 bases; bases with no gene match: 4. CDR1 and CDR2 from the germline V gene are MNHNS and SASEGT. This CDR3 is 12 amino acids long. CDR3 amino acids: CATTGQGYEQYF. CDR3 coding DNA: TGTGCCACCACGGGACAGGGGTACGAGCAGTACTTC.

The chain is built from TRBV6-5 and TRBJ2-3; 8 nucleotides agree with TRBD1. CDR1 MNHEY and CDR2 SVGAGI come from the germline V gene. Losses at the gene ends were 5 bases for V and 1 base for J; bases not matched to a gene: 5. This CDR3 has 15 amino acids. CDR3 DNA: TGTGCCAGCAGTCCTCCGACAGGGGGCACAGATACGCAGTATTTT. Translated, it gives CASSPPTGGTDTQYF.

This clonotype was seen only a few times. The rearrangement uses TRBV5-1 and TRBJ1-2, with 11 bases fitting TRBD1. Germline trimming cut 5 bases from V and 5 bases from J; bases unmatched to any gene: 5. CDR3 length equals 14 residues. The V gene's germline CDR1 is SGHRS and CDR2 YFSETQ. As DNA, the CDR3 is TGCGCCAGCAGTACCGGGACAGGGGGGTATGGCTACACCTTC. Its protein product is CASSTGTGGYGYTF.

The chain has TRBV18 and TRBJ2-7; 11 bases agree with TRBD2. The CDR3 length is 15 residues. Germline CDR1 is KGHSH and CDR2 is LQKENI. V gave up 1 base and J gave up 6 bases; unmatched junction bases: 5. The DNA for the CDR3 is TGTGCCAGCTCACCACTAGCGGGGGGGGCTCCCGAGCAGTACGTC. It is translated as CASSPLAGGAPEQYV.

The rearrangement uses TRBV28 and TRBJ1-1, with unresolved D. The ends were cut back, 8 bases at V and 3 bases at J, with 7 bases in the middle. Germline V gene data show CDR1 as MDHEN and CDR2 as SYDVKM. The CDR3 is 11 amino acids. In DNA, the CDR3 is TGTGCCAGCGGCCGACACACTGAAGCTTTCTTT. Protein product: CASGRHTEAFF.

This chain connects TRBV18 to TRBJ1-2; no clear D gene. This CDR3 contains 13 residues. V gave up 1 base and J gave up 8 bases, with 11 bases separating them. Germline CDR1 reads KGHSH; CDR2 reads LQKENI. The CDR3 here is CASSPQSEKGYTF. Written as DNA, the CDR3 is TGTGCCAGCTCACCACAGTCAGAAAAGGGCTACACCTTC.

This chain uses TRBV12-3 or TRBV12-4 with TRBJ2-3, with D perhaps given as TRBD1 or TRBD2 (6 bases each). The CDR3 spans 14 residues. V was shortened by 3 bases and J by 8 bases, with 15 bases between the two germline ends. The CDR3 protein is CASSFEGGGVTQYF. The CDR3 nucleotides read TGTGCCAGCAGTTTCGAGGGGGGAGGAGTTACGCAGTATTTT.

This clonotype was detected only a few times. V usage is TRBV7-2 and J usage is TRBJ2-7; D unclear. Per germline, CDR1 SGHTA and CDR2 FQGNSA. Trimming shortened V by 4 bases and J by 7 bases, and 20 bases separated the two germline ends. The CDR3 extends over 15 amino acids. CDR3 residues: CASSYNPGRPEEQYF. In nucleotides, the CDR3 is TGTGCCAGCAGCTACAACCCGGGCAGGCCGGAGGAGCAGTACTTC.

This clonotype appeared a few times. This sequence joins TRBV5-1 and TRBJ2-3; tentatively, D is TRBD1 or TRBD2 (5 bases each). The CDR3 runs 16 residues. Germline values: CDR1 SGHRS, CDR2 YFSETQ. The germline V and J ends were trimmed by 0 bases and 0 bases, with 11 bases remaining between them. CDR3 protein: CASSLGGIPSTDTQYF. In DNA form, the CDR3 reads TGCGCCAGCAGCTTGGGGGGGATTCCTAGCACAGATACGCAGTATTTT.

V and J are TRBV24-1 and TRBJ2-1, with a possible D match to TRBD2 (7 bases). Per the germline V gene, CDR1 is KGHDR and CDR2 is SFDVKD. The V and J ends lost 4 bases and 9 bases respectively, with 12 bases between them. This CDR3 comprises 13 residues. CDR3 region: CATSEGGRREQFF. CDR3 bases: TGTGCCACCAGTGAGGGGGGGCGGCGTGAGCAGTTCTTC.

This clonotype was detected only a few times. The chain carries TRBV6-5 and TRBJ2-5; 8 bases match TRBD1. V lost 6 bases and J lost 1; bases outside the gene matches: 7. The V gene's germline CDR1 is MNHEY and CDR2 SVGAGI. The CDR3 covers 15 residues. CDR3 amino acids: CASRTLGQGQETQYF. The CDR3 coding sequence is TGTGCCAGCAGAACCCTCGGACAGGGCCAAGAGACCCAGTACTTC.

The chain combines TRBV7-2 with TRBJ1-6; TRBD1 matches 10 bases. Germline V gene data show CDR1 as SGHTA and CDR2 as FQGNSA. The CDR3 covers 15 residues. The V segment lost 2 bases and the J segment 7 bases; nucleotides outside the gene matches: 2. CDR3 in DNA: TGTGCCAGCAGCTTAAGACAGGGGGCGAATTCACCCCTCCACTTT. It is translated as CASSLRQGANSPLHF.

This rearrangement joins TRBV5-1 to TRBJ2-1; TRBD2 agrees at 7 bases. Germline loops: CDR1 SGHRS, CDR2 YFSETQ. V gave up 0 bases and J gave up 7 bases; unmatched junction bases: 7. This CDR3 comprises 15 residues. The CDR3 coding sequence is TGCGCCAGCAGCTTGGTCGGGGGGTTAAGGAATGAGCAGTTCTTC. Its translation is CASSLVGGLRNEQFF.

This clonotype was detected only a few times. The chain joins TRBV3-1 to TRBJ2-2; 9 positions match TRBD1. The CDR3 is 15 residues long. V gave up 4 bases and J gave up 6 bases; unmatched junction bases: 6. Germline V gene lookup returns CDR1 LGHDT and CDR2 YNNKEL (reference sequence). The CDR3 DNA is TGTGCCAGCAGCCTGTCGGGACAGGGACCCGGGGAGCTGTTTTTT. This translates into CASSLSGQGPGELFF.

V gene TRBV6-2 or TRBV6-3 combines with J gene TRBJ2-1, with 11 nucleotides matching TRBD2. Germline lookup yields CDR1 MNHEY and CDR2 SVGEGT. The V segment lost 0 bases and the J segment 5 bases; nucleotides outside the gene matches: 18. This CDR3 has 21 amino acids. The CDR3 DNA sequence: TGTGCCAGCAGTTACTCTCATCTCCTAGCGGGGGGAGGCCCTTTCCACAATGAGCAGTTCTTC. Its protein is CASSYSHLLAGGGPFHNEQFF.

This clonotype was counted between two and nine times. The chain combines TRBV5-1 with TRBJ1-2; D gene uncertain. The CDR3 runs 14 residues. Germline V gives CDR1 SGHRS, CDR2 YFSETQ. V was pared by 2 bases and J by 5 bases, with 13 bases between. CDR3 amino acids: CASSLFQEWYGYTF. The CDR3 DNA follows: TGCGCCAGCAGCTTATTCCAAGAATGGTATGGCTACACCTTC.

Details on this clonotype: The junction differs from germline at one of its ends, possibly a read error. The rearrangement joins TRBV4-2 to TRBJ2-3; D unclear. The CDR3 covers 16 residues. CDR1 LGHNA and CDR2 YNFKEQ come from the germline V gene. The CDR3 is CASSQDIAVGTDTQYF. In nucleotides, the CDR3 is TGCGCCAGCAGCCAAGATATCGCGGTTGGCACAGATACGCAGTATTTT.

This chain links TRBV6-1 with TRBJ2-7, with 7 bases aligning to TRBD1. Trimming cost V 5 bases and J 3 bases; bases outside gene matches: 4. The CDR3 length is 13 residues. Germline V CDR1 and CDR2: MNHNS, SASEGT. Here the CDR3 reads CASSPTGSYEQYV. In nucleotides, the CDR3 is TGTGCCAGCAGTCCGACAGGGAGCTACGAGCAGTACGTC.

This clonotype was seen more than once but under ten times. This chain joins TRBV12-3 or TRBV12-4 and TRBJ1-5; 7 bases map to TRBD1. This CDR3 has 14 amino acids. Unmatched junction bases numbered 8, after V lost 6 bases and J lost 6 bases. The CDR3, as DNA: TGTGCCAGCAGAACAGGGGATAGTAGTCAGCCCCAGCATTTT. Its translation is CASRTGDSSQPQHF.

This clonotype has ten or more counts. CDR3 residues: CASSPGLSSGNTIYF. Written as DNA, the CDR3 is TGCGCCAGCAGCCCGGGACTGAGCTCTGGAAACACCATATATTTT. This rearrangement joins TRBV4-3 to TRBJ1-3, with D tentatively TRBD1 (5 bases). In germline, CDR1 is LGHNA, CDR2 YSLEER. The CDR3 is 15 amino acids. Trimming stripped 4 bases from V and 0 bases from J, with 10 bases between.

V and J are TRBV7-2 and TRBJ2-2, with D possibly TRBD1 on 6 matching bases. This CDR3 region has 13 residues. Between the trimmed V and J ends, which lost 6 bases and 6 bases, there was a span of 11 bases. Germline CDR1 and CDR2: SGHTA and FQGNSA. The DNA for the CDR3 is TGTGCCAGCAGACTAGGGGGTCCCGGGGAGCTGTTTTTT. It encodes CASRLGGPGELFF.

In its sample, this clonotype was seen many times. The chain is built from TRBV5-1 and TRBJ2-1, with D perhaps matching TRBD2 (5 bases). The germline V and J ends were trimmed by 0 bases and 9 bases, with 13 bases remaining between them. Germline V CDR1 and CDR2: SGHRS, YFSETQ. The CDR3 has 14 amino acids. CDR3 DNA sequence: TGCGCCAGCAGCTTGGGTCCTTTCGCGGGTGAGCAGTTCTTC. Translated, it gives CASSLGPFAGEQFF.

CDR3 DNA: TGCGCCAGCAGCCAGGTGGACAGGGGGAGGACAGATACGCAGTATTTT. Translation: CASSQVDRGRTDTQYF. The J gene is TRBJ2-3, the V gene TRBV4-1; 10 nucleotides align to TRBD1. Per germline, CDR1 MGHRA and CDR2 YSYEKL. The length of the CDR3 is 16 residues. V lost 3 bases and J lost 3; bases outside the gene matches: 6.

The chain is built from TRBV5-1 and TRBJ2-3; D is perhaps TRBD2 (6 bases). V was trimmed by 5 bases and J by 1 base, leaving 11 bases between them. CDR1 SGHRS and CDR2 YFSETQ come from the germline V gene. The CDR3 contains 14 residues. Written as DNA, the CDR3 is TGCGCCAGCAGGCGGGACTCAGGCACAGATACGCAGTATTTT. Its protein product is CASRRDSGTDTQYF.

This clonotype was counted many times. The J gene is TRBJ2-7, the V gene TRBV5-1; 9 positions match TRBD1. The germline V gene encodes CDR1 SGHRS and CDR2 YFSETQ. The CDR3 is 14 amino acids. V shed 4 bases and J 2 bases; nucleotides not matched to a gene: 4. CDR3 sequence reads: CASSPRTGAYEQYF. The CDR3 DNA is TGCGCCAGCAGCCCTAGGACAGGGGCCTACGAGCAGTACTTC.

V is TRBV5-5 and J is TRBJ1-5, with a possible D match to TRBD1 (5 bases). The V and J ends lost 3 bases and 4 bases respectively, with 14 bases between them. The CDR3 covers 15 residues. CDR1 and CDR2 from the germline V gene are SGHKS and YYEKEE (reference sequence). CDR3 coding DNA: TGTGCCAGCAGCTCAGGGAACGGAGGGAATCAGCCCCAGCATTTT. Protein: CASSSGNGGNQPQHF. Full variable domain (remainder filled in from reference TRBV5-5 and TRBJ1-5): DAGVTQSPTHLIKTRGQQVTLRCSPISGHKSVSWYQQVLGQGPQFIFQYYEKEERGRGNFPDRFSARQFPNYSSELNVNALLLGDSALYLCASSSGNGGNQPQHFGDGTRLSIL.

The chain carries TRBV24-1 and TRBJ1-5, with D tentatively TRBD1 (6 bases). The germline gives CDR1 KGHDR, CDR2 SFDVKD. The V gene lost 7 bases and the J gene lost 0 bases, with 15 bases spanning the gap. The CDR3 has 16 residues. The CDR3 loop is CATSAATGNSNQPQHF. For the CDR3, the DNA is TGTGCCACCAGCGCGGCGACAGGCAATAGCAATCAGCCCCAGCATTTT.

This clonotype was recorded a few times. The J gene is TRBJ2-3, the V gene TRBV5-1, with D possibly called TRBD1 or TRBD2 (5 bases each). From germline, CDR1 is SGHRS and CDR2 YFSETQ. V gave up 7 bases and J gave up 5 bases, with 20 bases separating them. The CDR3 loop spans 15 amino acids. CDR3 loop: CASRRGDLGVDTQYF. The CDR3 DNA reads TGCGCCAGCCGAAGGGGAGATCTGGGGGTAGATACGCAGTATTTT. The full variable domain, completed using reference TRBV5-1 and TRBJ2-3, is KAGVTQTPRYLIKTRGQQVTLSCSPISGHRSVSWYQQTPGQGLQFLFEYFSETQRNKGNFPGRFSGRQFSNSRSEMNVSTLELGDSALYLCASRRGDLGVDTQYFGPGTRLTVL.

The chain recombines TRBV7-3 with TRBJ2-3; D unresolved. The CDR3 runs to 12 residues. The germline gives CDR1 SGHTA, CDR2 FQGTGA. The V and J ends lost 6 bases and 5 bases respectively, with 9 bases between them. CDR3 bases: TGTGCCAGCAGTTTCAGAGGAGATACGCAGTATTTT. This gives the protein CASSFRGDTQYF.

There are a few counts of this clonotype. This chain links TRBV7-8 with TRBJ2-7; D gene ambiguous. This CDR3 is 13 amino acids long. The germline V and J ends were trimmed by 4 bases and 2 bases, with 9 bases remaining between them. From germline, CDR1 is SGHVS and CDR2 FQNEAQ. The chain's CDR3 is CASSSLAPYEQYF. Written as DNA, the CDR3 is TGTGCCAGCAGCTCCCTTGCTCCCTACGAGCAGTACTTC.